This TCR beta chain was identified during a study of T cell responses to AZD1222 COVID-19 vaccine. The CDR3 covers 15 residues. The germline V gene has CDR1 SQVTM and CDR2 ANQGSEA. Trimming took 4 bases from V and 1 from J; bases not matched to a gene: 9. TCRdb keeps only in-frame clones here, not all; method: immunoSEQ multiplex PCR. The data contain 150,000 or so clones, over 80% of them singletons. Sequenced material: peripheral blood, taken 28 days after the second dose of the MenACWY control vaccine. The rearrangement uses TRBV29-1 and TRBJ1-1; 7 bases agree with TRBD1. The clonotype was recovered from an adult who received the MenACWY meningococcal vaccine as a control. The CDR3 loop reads CSVGVWTGGNTEAFF. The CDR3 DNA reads TGCAGCGTTGGGGTTTGGACAGGCGGGAACACTGAAGCTTTCTTT.